A single sample gave rise to the 10 T cell receptor beta chains below, sequenced in a study of blood T cell repertoires in COVID-19. Clones were sequenced by immunoSEQ multiplex PCR, and TCRdb holds only the in-frame ones, with some missing. The sample records 110,000 or so clones, roughly 85% being singletons. Material for sequencing was peripheral blood. All receptors derive from a man aged 40-50 years with acute or convalescent COVID-19.

The chain has TRBV4-1 and TRBJ2-7; D might be TRBD1 (5 bases). V was cut by 0 bases and J by 2 bases, with 17 bases left in between. The CDR3 runs 17 residues. CDR1 and CDR2 from the germline V gene are MGHRA and YSYEKL. CDR3 amino acids: CASSQDSDWGRAYEQYF. The CDR3 nucleotides read TGCGCCAGCAGCCAAGATAGTGATTGGGGCAGGGCCTACGAGCAGTACTTC.

J is TRBJ2-7 and V is TRBV6-6; D is ambiguous. Germline CDR1 and CDR2: MNHNY and SVGAGI (reference sequence). The CDR3 contains 13 residues. The V gene lost 2 bases and the J gene lost 2 bases, with 7 bases spanning the gap. CDR3 loop: CASSYLLTYEQYF. For the CDR3, the DNA is TGTGCCAGCAGTTACCTCTTAACCTACGAGCAGTACTTC.

This chain uses TRBV10-3 with TRBJ2-3, with D tentatively TRBD1 (5 bases). V lost 0 bases to trimming and J lost 0 bases, with 7 bases between them. CDR3 length: 15 residues. Germline V lookup: CDR1 ENHRY, CDR2 SYGVKD. CDR3 residues: CAISESQVSTDTQYF. In nucleotides, the CDR3 is TGTGCCATCAGTGAGTCACAGGTGAGCACAGATACGCAGTATTTT.

V is TRBV6-5 and J is TRBJ1-5; 8 positions match TRBD1. Trimming took 5 bases from V and 4 from J; bases not matched to a gene: 7. The germline CDR1 and CDR2 sequences are MNHEY and SVGAGI. The CDR3 length is 15 residues. The CDR3, as DNA: TGTGCCAGCAGTCCGACAGGGGCGCCTAATCAGCCCCAGCATTTT. Translation gives CASSPTGAPNQPQHF.

This rearrangement joins TRBV3-1 (or the pseudogene TRBV3-2) to TRBJ1-4, with D maybe TRBD1 (5 bases). The germline CDR1 and CDR2 sequences are LGHDT and YNNKEL (reference sequence). This CDR3 has 13 amino acids. Deletions cut 5 bases from V and 7 bases from J, with 11 bases between. The DNA of the CDR3 is TGTGCCAGCAGCTCCGCAGGGCCTGAAAAACTGTTTTTT. Its translation: CASSSAGPEKLFF.

The chain links TRBV19 to TRBJ2-2, with D possibly matching TRBD1 (6 bases). CDR3 length: 13 amino acids. CDR1 and CDR2 (germline): LNHDA, SQIVND (reference sequence). V dropped 2 bases and J dropped 5 bases, with 6 bases sitting between them. CDR3 coding DNA: TGTGCCAGTAGTATACAGGGGACCGGGGAGCTGTTTTTT. Translation gives CASSIQGTGELFF.

This rearrangement joins TRBV2 to TRBJ2-2; 8 bases are a match to TRBD1. J lost 7 bases, V lost 6 bases, and 4 bases had no gene match. Per the germline V gene, CDR1 is SNHLY and CDR2 is FYNNEI. The CDR3 length is 13 residues. The CDR3 DNA is TGTGCCAGCAGGGGACAGGTTAGCGGGGAGCTGTTTTTT. It specifies CASRGQVSGELFF.

The chain links TRBV30 to TRBJ2-1, with D maybe TRBD2 (5 bases). The germline V gene encodes CDR1 GTSNPN and CDR2 SVGIG (reference sequence). Trimming removed 0 bases from V and 0 bases from J, with 12 bases in between. The CDR3 is made up of 16 amino acids. CDR3 coding DNA: TGTGCCTGGAGTGTATCAGAGGGCAGCTCCTACAATGAGCAGTTCTTC. It codes for CAWSVSEGSSYNEQFF.

This sequence joins TRBV5-4 and TRBJ2-3; D may be TRBD1 (6 bases). Germline V gives CDR1 SGHNT, CDR2 YYREEE (reference sequence). The ends were cut back, 0 bases at V and 1 base at J, with 6 bases in the middle. This CDR3 has 14 amino acids. The CDR3 sequence is CASSLAGGTDTQYF. The DNA for the CDR3 is TGTGCCAGCAGCTTGGCAGGGGGCACAGATACGCAGTATTTT.

The rearrangement joins TRBV11-2 to TRBJ2-3, with 11 bases matching TRBD2. V trimming: 5 bases; J trimming: 6 bases; junction bases outside the gene matches: 7. The germline gives CDR1 SGHAT, CDR2 FQNNGV. The CDR3 spans 15 residues. CDR3 nucleotides: TGTGCCAGCAGCGTTAGCGGGGGGGCCCGGGATACGCAGTATTTT. Translated: CASSVSGGARDTQYF.